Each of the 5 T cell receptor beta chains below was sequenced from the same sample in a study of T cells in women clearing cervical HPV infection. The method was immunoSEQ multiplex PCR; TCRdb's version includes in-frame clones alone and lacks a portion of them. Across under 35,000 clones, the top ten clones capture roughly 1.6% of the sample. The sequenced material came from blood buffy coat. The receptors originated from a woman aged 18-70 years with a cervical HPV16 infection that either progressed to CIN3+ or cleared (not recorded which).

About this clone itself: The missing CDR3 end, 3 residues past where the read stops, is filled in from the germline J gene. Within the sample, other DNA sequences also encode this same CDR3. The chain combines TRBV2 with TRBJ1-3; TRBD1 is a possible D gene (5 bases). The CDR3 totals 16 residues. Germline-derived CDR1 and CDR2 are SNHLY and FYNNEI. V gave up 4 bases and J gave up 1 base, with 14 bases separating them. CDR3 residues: CASSVRGPTSGNTIYF. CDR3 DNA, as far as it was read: TGTGCCAGCAGTGTGCGGGGCCCTACGTCTGGAAACACC.

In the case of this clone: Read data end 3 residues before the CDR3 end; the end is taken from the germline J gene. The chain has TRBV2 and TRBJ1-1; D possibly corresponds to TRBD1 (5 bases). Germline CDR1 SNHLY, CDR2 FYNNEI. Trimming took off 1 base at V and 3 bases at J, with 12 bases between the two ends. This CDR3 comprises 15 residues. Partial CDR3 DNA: TGTGCCAGCAGTGAAGGGCAGGGATCGTACACTGAA. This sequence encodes CASSEGQGSYTE. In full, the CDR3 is CASSEGQGSYTEAFF.

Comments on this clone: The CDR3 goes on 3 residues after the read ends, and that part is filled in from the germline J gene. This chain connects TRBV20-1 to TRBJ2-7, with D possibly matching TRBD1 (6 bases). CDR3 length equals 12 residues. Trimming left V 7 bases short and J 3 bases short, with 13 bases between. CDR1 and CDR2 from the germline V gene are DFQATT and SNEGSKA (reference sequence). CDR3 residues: CSGTEAHYEQYF. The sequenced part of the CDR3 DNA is TGCAGTGGGACAGAAGCCCACTACGAG.

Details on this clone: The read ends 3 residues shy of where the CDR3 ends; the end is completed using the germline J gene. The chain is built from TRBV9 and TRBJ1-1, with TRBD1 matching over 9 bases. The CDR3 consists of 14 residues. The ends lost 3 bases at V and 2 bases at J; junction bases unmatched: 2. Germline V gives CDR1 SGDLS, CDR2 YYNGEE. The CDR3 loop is CASSEQGANTEAFF. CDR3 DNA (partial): TGTGCCAGCAGCGAACAGGGGGCAAACACTGAA.

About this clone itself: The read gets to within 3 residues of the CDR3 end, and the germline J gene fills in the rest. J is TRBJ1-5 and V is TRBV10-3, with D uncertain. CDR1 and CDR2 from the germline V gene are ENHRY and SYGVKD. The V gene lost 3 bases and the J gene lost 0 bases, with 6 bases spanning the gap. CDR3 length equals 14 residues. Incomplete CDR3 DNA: TGTGCCATCAGTGACCAGTTTAGCAATCAGCCC. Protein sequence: CAISDQFSNQP. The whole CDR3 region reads CAISDQFSNQPQHF.